What follows describes a single TCR beta chain. The table came from immunoSEQ multiplex PCR; TCRdb's copy has only in-frame clones and leaves some out. The sample shows 17,000 or so clones, 95% to 97% of them seen only once. This entry is derived from a study of T cell changes during pregnancy in multiple sclerosis. The germline gives CDR1 MDHEN, CDR2 SYDVKM. With V trimmed by 5 bases and J by 2 bases, 9 bases remained unmatched. The CDR3 has 16 amino acids. The source material was peripheral blood, sampled in the third trimester of pregnancy. V gene TRBV28 combines with J gene TRBJ2-7, with 10 bases lining up with TRBD1. The receptor comes from a female donor with multiple sclerosis, enrolled in a pregnancy study. CDR3 sequence reads: CASSTFGQGVTYEQYF. In nucleotides, the CDR3 is TGTGCCAGCAGTACCTTCGGACAGGGGGTCACCTACGAGCAGTACTTC.